This T cell receptor (beta chain) was obtained from a study of blood T cell repertoires in COVID-19. TCRdb's copy holds only in-frame clones and misses some; the assay was immunoSEQ multiplex PCR. Counted here are tens of thousands of clones, roughly 88% occurring once; the ten biggest clones make up under 8.5%. Germline loops: CDR1 MGHRA, CDR2 YSYEKL. Trimming removed 4 bases at V and 6 bases at J, with 22 bases between. The CDR3 extends over 17 amino acids. This chain joins TRBV4-1 and TRBJ2-1, with D tentatively TRBD1 (7 bases). This TCR was recovered from a man aged 50 to 60 with active COVID-19. The sequenced sample consisted of peripheral blood. The CDR3 protein is CASSLTRQGGRANEQFF. CDR3 sequence (DNA): TGCGCCAGCAGCCTCACCCGACAGGGAGGAAGGGCCAATGAGCAGTTCTTC.